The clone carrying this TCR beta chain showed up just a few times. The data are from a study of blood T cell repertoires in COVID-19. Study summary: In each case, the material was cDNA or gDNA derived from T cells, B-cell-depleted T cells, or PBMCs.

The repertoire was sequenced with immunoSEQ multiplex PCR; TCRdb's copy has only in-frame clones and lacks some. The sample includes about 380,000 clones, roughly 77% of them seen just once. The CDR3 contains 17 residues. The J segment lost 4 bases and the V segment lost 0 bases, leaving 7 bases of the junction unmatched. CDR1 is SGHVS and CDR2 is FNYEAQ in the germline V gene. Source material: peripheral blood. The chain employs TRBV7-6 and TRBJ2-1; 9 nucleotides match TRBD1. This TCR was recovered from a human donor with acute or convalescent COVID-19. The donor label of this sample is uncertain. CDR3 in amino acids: CASSLAAGTGLYNEQFF. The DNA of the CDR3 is TGTGCCAGCAGCTTAGCTGCCGGGACAGGGTTATACAATGAGCAGTTCTTC.